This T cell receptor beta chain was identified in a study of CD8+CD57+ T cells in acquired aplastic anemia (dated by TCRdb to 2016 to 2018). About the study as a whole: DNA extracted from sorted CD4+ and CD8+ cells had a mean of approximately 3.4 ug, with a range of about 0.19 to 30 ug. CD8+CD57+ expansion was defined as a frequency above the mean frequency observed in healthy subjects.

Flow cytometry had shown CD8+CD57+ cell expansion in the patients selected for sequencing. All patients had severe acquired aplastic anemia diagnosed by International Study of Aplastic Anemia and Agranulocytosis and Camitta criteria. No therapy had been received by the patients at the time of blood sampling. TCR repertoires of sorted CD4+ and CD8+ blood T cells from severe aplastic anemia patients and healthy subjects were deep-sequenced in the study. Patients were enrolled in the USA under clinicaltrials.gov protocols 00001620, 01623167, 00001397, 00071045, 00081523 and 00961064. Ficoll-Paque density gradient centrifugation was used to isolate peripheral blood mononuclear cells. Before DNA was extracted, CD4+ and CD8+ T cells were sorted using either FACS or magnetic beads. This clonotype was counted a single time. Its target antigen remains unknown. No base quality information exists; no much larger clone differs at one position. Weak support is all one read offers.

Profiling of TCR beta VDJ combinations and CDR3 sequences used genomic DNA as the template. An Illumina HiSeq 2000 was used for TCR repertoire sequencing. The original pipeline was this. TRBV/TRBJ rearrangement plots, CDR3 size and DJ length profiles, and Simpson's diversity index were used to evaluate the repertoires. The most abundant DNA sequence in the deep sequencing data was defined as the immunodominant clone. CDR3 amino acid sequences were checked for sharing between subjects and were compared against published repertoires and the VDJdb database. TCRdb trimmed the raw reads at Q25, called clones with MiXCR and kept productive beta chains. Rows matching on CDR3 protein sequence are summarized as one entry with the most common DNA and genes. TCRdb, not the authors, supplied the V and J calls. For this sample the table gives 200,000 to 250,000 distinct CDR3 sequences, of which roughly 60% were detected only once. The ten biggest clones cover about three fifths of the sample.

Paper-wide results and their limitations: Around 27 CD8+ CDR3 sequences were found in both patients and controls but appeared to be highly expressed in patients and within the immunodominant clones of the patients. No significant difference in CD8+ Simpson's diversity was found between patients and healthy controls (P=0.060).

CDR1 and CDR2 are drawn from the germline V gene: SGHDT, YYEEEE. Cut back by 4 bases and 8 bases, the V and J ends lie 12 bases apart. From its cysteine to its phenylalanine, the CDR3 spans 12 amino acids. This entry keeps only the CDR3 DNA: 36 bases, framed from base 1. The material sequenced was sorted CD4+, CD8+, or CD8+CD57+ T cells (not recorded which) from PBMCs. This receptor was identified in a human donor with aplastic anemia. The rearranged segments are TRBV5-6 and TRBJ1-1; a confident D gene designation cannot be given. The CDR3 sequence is CASSEVGIEAFF. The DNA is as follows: TGTGCCAGCAGCGAAGTTGGAATCGAAGCTTTCTTT.